The rows below give T cell receptor beta chains drawn from one sample of a study of cytotoxic CD8 clonotypes in ibrutinib-treated CLL. The assay was immunoSEQ multiplex PCR, and TCRdb's table has in-frame clones only and misses some. The sample shows approximately 100,000 clones, about 50% of them seen only once. Sequencing used PBMCs, obtained after 24 months of ibrutinib treatment. These receptors all stem from a human donor with chronic lymphocytic leukemia. Each CDR3 is given with its conserved first and last residue. A D gene is named only where the DNA matches it firmly. Rows may omit the clone size; those that give it use once, few, many or a size class.

>TRBJ2-2|15|NA|TRBD1|TRBV5-1
TGCGCCAGCAACGTCGACAGGGCGGACACCGGGGAGCTGTTTTTT
CASNVDRADTGELFF
>TRBJ1-2|11|NA|NA|TRBV2
TGTGCCAGCAGTGGGGGGTCTGGCTACACCTTC
CASSGGSGYTF
>TRBJ2-1|14|once|NA|TRBV7-3
TGTGCCAGCAGCCCAGGGGGAGGGGCCGGTGAGCAGTTCTTC
CASSPGGGAGEQFF
>TRBJ2-7|15|many|NA|TRBV27
TGTGCCAGCAGTTTAGTAGGGGGAGGGGGCGACGAGCAGTACTTC
CASSLVGGGGDEQYF
>TRBJ2-7|15|once|NA|TRBV4-2
TGTGCCAGCAGCCAAGAGGCTAGCGCCAACTACGAGCAGTACTTC
CASSQEASANYEQYF
>TRBJ1-4|13|many|NA|TRBV6-5
TGTGCCAGCAGCCCTACAACTAATGAAAAACTGTTTTTT
CASSPTTNEKLFF
>TRBJ1-2|11|NA|NA|TRBV6-1
TGTGCCAGCGGCTTTGAGGTGGGCTACACCTTC
CASGFEVGYTF
>TRBJ2-7|15|NA|NA|TRBV6-6
TGTGCCAGCAGTCCCCCGGGGGCGCTTCTCTACGAGCAGTACTTC
CASSPPGALLYEQYF
>TRBJ1-4|14|NA|TRBD1|TRBV27
TGTGCCAGCAGCCGACAGGGCACTAATGAAAAACTGTTTTTT
CASSRQGTNEKLFF
>TRBJ2-1|13|NA|NA|TRBV30
TGTGCCTCGACTTTGAGCTCCTACAATGAGCAGTTCTTC
CASTLSSYNEQFF
>TRBJ2-1|15|few|NA|TRBV10-2
TGCGCCAGCAGTGAAGGGGGGGTAGCCTACAATGAGCAGTTCTTC
CASSEGGVAYNEQFF
>TRBJ2-1|14|NA|TRBD1|TRBV30
TGTGCCTGGAGTAGGGGGACAGGTGGGGATGAGCAGTTCTTC
CAWSRGTGGDEQFF
>TRBJ1-5|12|few|NA|TRBV6-6
TGTGCCAGCCAAAGAATCAATCAGCCCCAGCATTTT
CASQRINQPQHF
>TRBJ1-2|15|NA|NA|TRBV28
TGTGCCAGCAGTTTATGGACAGGTGGCGACTATGGCTACACCTTC
CASSLWTGGDYGYTF
>TRBJ1-1|15|many|TRBD1|TRBV7-8
TGTGCCAGCAGCTTAGGTGGGACAGCGAACGCTGAAGCTTTCTTT
CASSLGGTANAEAFF
>TRBJ1-1|17|NA|TRBD1|TRBV5-1
TGCGCCAGCAGCTTTAGGGGACAGGGATTTGCGGGAACTGAAGCTTTCTTT
CASSFRGQGFAGTEAFF
>TRBJ2-5|13|NA|NA|TRBV6-5
TGTGCCAGCAGTTATCCGGGACACGGGACCCAGTACTTC
CASSYPGHGTQYF
>TRBJ1-2|11|few|NA|TRBV28
TGTGCCAGCAGTTTCGGCTATGGCTACACCTTC
CASSFGYGYTF
>TRBJ2-7|13|few|NA|TRBV5-6
TGTGCCAGCAGCTTGGCTGGGCCCCTCGAGCAGTACTTC
CASSLAGPLEQYF
>TRBJ1-2|15|NA|NA|TRBV11-3
TGTGCCAGCAGCCAGTGGACAGAGGATAACTATGGCTACACCTTC
CASSQWTEDNYGYTF
>TRBJ1-5|15|few|NA|TRBV30
TGTGCCTGGAGTGCGGCAGGGGACCACAATCAGCCCCAGCATTTT
CAWSAAGDHNQPQHF
>TRBJ2-6|15|NA|NA|TRBV7-8
TGTGCCAGCAGCTTACTGGTCTCTGGGGCCAACGTCCTGACTTTC
CASSLLVSGANVLTF
>TRBJ1-6|14|few|NA|TRBV30
TGTGCCTGGAGTAGCAGCTCCTATAATTCACCCCTCCACTTT
CAWSSSSYNSPLHF
>TRBJ2-7|15|few|TRBD1|TRBV5-4
TGTGCCAGCAGCCCCGGGACAGGGATTTCATACGAGCAGTACTTC
CASSPGTGISYEQYF
>TRBJ2-3|15|NA|NA|TRBV28
TGTGCCAGCAGCTCCACCATCATTACAGTGAATACGCAGTATTTT
CASSSTIITVNTQYF
>TRBJ1-2|13|NA|NA|TRBV9
TGTGCCAGCAGCGTAGAAGGCAACTATGGCTACACCTTC
CASSVEGNYGYTF
>TRBJ2-2|15|NA|NA|TRBV5-4
TGTGCCAGCAGCTCGGGCAGTATAAAGACCGGGGAGCTGTTTTTT
CASSSGSIKTGELFF
>TRBJ1-6|13|NA|NA|TRBV5-1
TGCGCCAGCAGCGGGGTTGGTAATTCACCCCTCCACTTT
CASSGVGNSPLHF
>TRBJ2-1|16|NA|TRBD2|TRBV2
TGTGCCAGCACCCCCCCTGGCCAGCGGGGGTACAATGAGCAGTTCTTC
CASTPPGQRGYNEQFF
>TRBJ2-1|13|NA|TRBD1|TRBV11-1
TGTGCCAGCAGCCATAGACAGGGGAATGAGCAGTTCTTC
CASSHRQGNEQFF
>TRBJ2-7|14|few|NA|TRBV2
TGTGCCAGCAGTCGGCCAGGGGCCCACTACGAGCAGTACTTC
CASSRPGAHYEQYF
>TRBJ1-1|14|NA|TRBD1|TRBV7-2
TGTGCCAGCAGCTTAGGACAGGGGGAAACTGAAGCTTTCTTT
CASSLGQGETEAFF
>TRBJ2-7|12|NA|NA|TRBV5-1
TGCGCCAGCAGCTTGGAAGGGTCTCAACAGTACTTC
CASSLEGSQQYF
>TRBJ2-2|12|once|NA|TRBV28
TGTGCCAGCAGTTTGGGATCTGGGGAGCTGTTTTTT
CASSLGSGELFF
>TRBJ2-1|19|NA|TRBD2|TRBV4-2
TGTGCCAGCAGCCAAGAAAATGCGAGGACTAGCGGGGGGATTAGTGAGCAGTTCTTC
CASSQENARTSGGISEQFF
>TRBJ2-2|16|NA|NA|TRBV5-4
TGTGCCAGCAGTTCTGACCCGGGTTTCAACACCGGGGAGCTGTTTTTT
CASSSDPGFNTGELFF
>TRBJ2-1|15|NA|TRBD2|TRBV6-5
TGTGCCAGCAGTTACAACGGGGGGGGATACAATGAGCAGTTCTTC
CASSYNGGGYNEQFF
>TRBJ2-2|14|NA|NA|TRBV7-6
TGTGCCAGCAGCTTAACGGGGACGGCCGGGGAGCTGTTTTTT
CASSLTGTAGELFF
>TRBJ1-1|13|NA|TRBD1|TRBV10-1
TGCGCCAGCAGCAGGGGGCCGGTCACTGAAGCTTTCTTT
CASSRGPVTEAFF
>TRBJ1-1|14|few|NA|TRBV15
TGTGCCACCAGCAGAGATCCGGGGGACACTGAAGCTTTCTTT
CATSRDPGDTEAFF
>TRBJ1-2|13|few|TRBD1|TRBV14
TGTGCCAGCAGCCCCAACAGGGGTAGTGGCTACACCTTC
CASSPNRGSGYTF
>TRBJ2-3|15|NA|TRBD1|TRBV27
TGTGCCAGCGGGCAGCACAGGGGCGTCACAGATACGCAGTATTTT
CASGQHRGVTDTQYF
>TRBJ2-1|13|NA|NA|TRBV6-5
TGTGCCAGCAGTTACTCCCCGATGAATGAGCAGTTCTTC
CASSYSPMNEQFF
>TRBJ2-7|16|once|TRBD1|TRBV13
TGTGCCAGCAGTCATATAAGCAGGGACAGGTCCTACGAGCAGTACTTC
CASSHISRDRSYEQYF
>TRBJ2-4|14|NA|TRBD1|TRBV4-2
TGTGCCAGCAGCCAGAGGACAGGGGAAAACATTCAGTACTTC
CASSQRTGENIQYF